These 24 T cell receptor beta chains share one sample of origin, sequenced in a study of blood T cell repertoires in COVID-19. Data came from immunoSEQ multiplex PCR; TCRdb stores just in-frame clones and leaves some out. The sample has 450,000 or so clones; roughly 87% are singletons. Source material: PBMCs or T cells enriched from blood (not recorded which). The receptors here all came from a man younger than 35 who had recovered from COVID-19.

The V gene is TRBV7-3, the J gene TRBJ2-3; D ambiguous. The CDR3 is made up of 14 amino acids. Germline CDR1 SGHTA, CDR2 FQGTGA. The ends were cut back, 1 base at V and 4 bases at J, with 9 bases in the middle. The CDR3 is CASSLSGSADTQYF. CDR3 sequence (DNA): TGTGCCAGCAGCTTAAGCGGTTCCGCAGATACGCAGTATTTT.

The V gene is TRBV27, the J gene TRBJ2-7; maybe TRBD2 (5 bases). Germline CDR1 reads MNHEY; CDR2 reads SMNVEV (reference sequence). Trimming removed 0 bases from V and 4 bases from J, with 13 bases in between. The length of the CDR3 is 15 residues. The CDR3 sequence is CASSLSPDWSYEQYF. Written as DNA, the CDR3 is TGTGCCAGCAGTTTATCCCCGGACTGGTCTTACGAGCAGTACTTC.

This chain connects TRBV20-1 to TRBJ2-2, with TRBD2 matching over 10 bases. This CDR3 spans 17 amino acids. Per germline, CDR1 DFQATT and CDR2 SNEGSKA (reference sequence). V gave up 3 bases and J gave up 3 bases; unmatched junction bases: 10. Here the CDR3 reads CSASTGTSVWYTGELFF. CDR3 DNA sequence: TGCAGTGCTAGTACCGGGACTAGCGTATGGTACACCGGGGAGCTGTTTTTT.

J is TRBJ2-1 and V is TRBV11-3; 7 bases align to TRBD2. The junction had 4 bases not matched to a gene; V was cut back by 1 base and J by 7 bases. This CDR3 has 14 amino acids. CDR1 SGHNT and CDR2 YENEEA come from the germline V gene. The CDR3 sequence is CASSLGGGWNEQFF. The CDR3 DNA reads as TGTGCCAGCAGCTTAGGGGGGGGGTGGAATGAGCAGTTCTTC.

As DNA, the CDR3 is TGTGCCAGCAGCGAACCGGGACAACAAGAGACCCAGTACTTC. Translating it yields CASSEPGQQETQYF. The chain is built from TRBV7-9 and TRBJ2-5, with a tentative D call TRBD1 (6 bases). Trimming pared 5 bases from V and 2 bases from J, leaving 12 bases between. Germline V gene lookup returns CDR1 SEHNR and CDR2 FQNEAQ (reference sequence). CDR3 length: 14 residues.

V and J are TRBV7-2 and TRBJ2-5; tentative D call: TRBD2 (6 bases). Germline CDR1 and CDR2: SGHTA and FQGNSA. Trimming took off 2 bases at V and 9 bases at J, with 16 bases between the two ends. CDR3 length: 14 residues. CDR3 amino acids: CASSLSSAGSAQYF. The CDR3 bases are TGTGCCAGCAGCTTATCTAGCGCGGGATCGGCCCAGTACTTC.

In this sample, this clone turned up a few times. This chain joins TRBV24-1 and TRBJ1-2; D remains ambiguous. V lost 1 base, J lost 7 bases, and 6 bases lay in between. Germline V lookup: CDR1 KGHDR, CDR2 SFDVKD. This CDR3 region has 12 residues. The CDR3 loop is CATSDFFGGYTF. CDR3 DNA sequence: TGTGCCACCAGTGATTTTTTCGGTGGCTACACCTTC.

The chain carries TRBV19 and TRBJ1-1, with D uncertain. Trimming removed 4 bases at V and 0 bases at J, with 6 bases between. This CDR3 is built from 13 residues. Germline V gene data show CDR1 as LNHDA and CDR2 as SQIVND (reference sequence). The CDR3 spells CASSTSLNTEAFF. CDR3 DNA: TGTGCCAGTAGTACGAGTCTGAACACTGAAGCTTTCTTT.

The chain carries TRBV6-5 and TRBJ1-3, with 8 bases aligning to TRBD1. V shed 10 bases, J shed 4 bases, and the junction held 9 bases outside the gene matches. Germline CDR1 and CDR2: MNHEY and SVGAGI. The CDR3 spans 14 residues. CDR3 residues: CAILDREKGNTIYF. CDR3 nucleotide sequence: TGTGCCATCCTGGACAGGGAAAAGGGAAACACCATATATTTT.

This rearrangement joins TRBV10-3 to TRBJ1-1; 9 bases match TRBD1. Unmatched junction bases numbered 13, after V lost 0 bases and J lost 5 bases. The CDR3 contains 18 residues. From germline, CDR1 is ENHRY and CDR2 SYGVKD. The CDR3 DNA follows: TGTGCCATCAGTGAGTCAACTCCGGGACAGGGAGATTGGACTGAAGCTTTCTTT. Protein: CAISESTPGQGDWTEAFF.

This chain joins TRBV29-1 and TRBJ1-2; 7 bases agree with TRBD1. V lost 5 bases and J lost 1; bases outside the gene matches: 7. CDR1 and CDR2 (germline): SQVTM, ANQGSEA. This CDR3 contains 14 residues. This CDR3 reads CSVLGDSGNYGYTF. CDR3 DNA: TGCAGCGTTTTGGGGGACAGCGGTAACTATGGCTACACCTTC.

V usage is TRBV7-2 and J usage is TRBJ2-2; D is uncertain. CDR1 and CDR2 (germline): SGHTA, FQGNSA. Trimming cost V 5 bases and J 7 bases, with 17 bases left between them. CDR3 size: 15 residues. This CDR3 is CASSPSTRGSGELFF. The CDR3 bases are TGTGCCAGCAGCCCCTCAACGCGAGGAAGCGGGGAGCTGTTTTTT.

The CDR3 here is CASSFGGTGSEAFF. The DNA for the CDR3 is TGCGCCAGCAGCTTTGGGGGGACAGGGTCCGAAGCTTTCTTT. This chain joins TRBV5-1 and TRBJ1-1; 9 nucleotides match TRBD1. V lost 2 bases to trimming and J lost 8 bases; unmatched junction nucleotides: 7. This CDR3 region has 14 residues. CDR1 and CDR2 (germline): SGHRS, YFSETQ.

The chain links TRBV5-1 to TRBJ1-1; D is undetermined. The germline V gene encodes CDR1 SGHRS and CDR2 YFSETQ. The CDR3 spans 16 residues. V lost 4 bases, J lost 0 bases, and 16 bases lay in between. The CDR3 spells CASSAEEASMNTEAFF. In nucleotides, the CDR3 is TGCGCCAGCAGCGCCGAGGAAGCGAGCATGAACACTGAAGCTTTCTTT.

The CDR3 region is CASSQGWDTGELFF. The CDR3 region has the DNA TGTGCCAGCAGCCAGGGTTGGGACACCGGGGAGCTGTTTTTT. The chain employs TRBV5-4 and TRBJ2-2; D perhaps matches TRBD1 (5 bases). Germline CDR1 and CDR2: SGHNT and YYREEE (reference sequence). V was pared by 4 bases and J by 3 bases, with 10 bases between. The CDR3 is 14 amino acids.

This clone was observed once. The chain combines TRBV10-3 with TRBJ1-1; the D gene is possibly TRBD1 (6 bases). The CDR3 extends over 14 amino acids. Per germline, CDR1 ENHRY and CDR2 SYGVKD. V was trimmed by 6 bases and J by 4 bases, leaving 15 bases between them. The CDR3 sequence is CAISRTDSGTEAFF. The CDR3 bases are TGTGCCATCAGCCGGACGGACAGTGGCACTGAAGCTTTCTTT.

The V and J genes are TRBV19 and TRBJ1-2, with D possibly matching TRBD1 (5 bases). Trimming removed 3 bases from V and 4 bases from J, with 15 bases in between. Germline CDR1 is LNHDA and CDR2 is SQIVND (reference sequence). This CDR3 comprises 15 residues. In DNA form, the CDR3 reads TGTGCCAGTAGTATGGGCAGGGCGGGGATCTATGGCTACACCTTC. Translating it yields CASSMGRAGIYGYTF.

The V call is TRBV11-1, the J call TRBJ2-1; a possible D gene is TRBD1 (6 bases). Germline V gene data show CDR1 as SGHAT and CDR2 as FQDESV (reference sequence). Between the trimmed V and J ends, which lost 3 bases and 6 bases, there was a span of 15 bases. This CDR3 contains 15 residues. This CDR3 reads CASSLSGARVNEQFF. CDR3 DNA: TGTGCCAGCAGCTTGTCAGGGGCAAGAGTCAATGAGCAGTTCTTC.

V gene TRBV5-5 combines with J gene TRBJ2-1; 7 nucleotides agree with TRBD2. The CDR3 totals 13 residues. In germline, CDR1 is SGHKS, CDR2 YYEKEE (reference sequence). Trimming took 4 bases from V and 8 from J; bases not matched to a gene: 6. The CDR3 spells CASSLAVWDEQFF. DNA of the CDR3: TGTGCCAGCAGCCTAGCGGTCTGGGATGAGCAGTTCTTC.

The chain joins TRBV19 to TRBJ1-3; unclear D gene. The CDR3 runs to 14 residues. Germline lookup yields CDR1 LNHDA and CDR2 SQIVND (reference sequence). The V and J ends lost 5 bases and 0 bases respectively, with 8 bases between them. CDR3 sequence (DNA): TGTGCCAGTAGTCTGGGGAGCTCTGGAAACACCATATATTTT. Protein: CASSLGSSGNTIYF.

The chain employs TRBV29-1 and TRBJ1-4; D may be TRBD1 (5 bases). The CDR3 sequence is 16 residues long. The V end was cut by 5 bases, the J end by 3 bases, with 19 bases between. Germline CDR1 SQVTM, CDR2 ANQGSEA. CDR3 in DNA: TGCAGCGTTCAGCAGGGTGGCCCGGTGGCTAATGAAAAACTGTTTTTT. It yields the protein CSVQQGGPVANEKLFF. The full variable domain, in which reference TRBV29-1 and TRBJ1-4 provide the parts outside the CDR3, is SAVISQKPSRDICQRGTSLTIQCQVDSQVTMMFWYRQQPGQSLTLIATANQGSEATYESGFVIDKFPISRPNLTFSTLTVSNMSPEDSSIYLCSVQQGGPVANEKLFFGSGTQLSVL.

The chain joins TRBV5-1 to TRBJ1-2, with TRBD1 matching 7 bases. CDR1 SGHRS and CDR2 YFSETQ come from the germline V gene. CDR3 length equals 13 residues. V shed 4 bases and J 6 bases; nucleotides not matched to a gene: 6. In nucleotides, the CDR3 is TGCGCCAGCAGCCCAGGGACAGCTAATGGCTACACCTTC. Protein: CASSPGTANGYTF.

V is TRBV28 and J is TRBJ2-7; D might be TRBD1 (6 bases). Germline V gives CDR1 MDHEN, CDR2 SYDVKM. Trimming left V 5 bases short and J 3 bases short, with 17 bases between. The CDR3 spans 15 residues. The CDR3 protein is CASSRPGTRRYEQYF. The CDR3 DNA is TGTGCCAGCAGTAGACCCGGGACACGTCGCTACGAGCAGTACTTC.

The rearrangement links TRBV5-1 to TRBJ1-4, with unresolved D. The CDR3 runs 14 residues. Germline loops: CDR1 SGHRS, CDR2 YFSETQ. Trimming removed 2 bases from V and 0 bases from J, with 5 bases in between. The CDR3 loop reads CASSFRTTNEKLFF. CDR3 sequence (DNA): TGCGCCAGCAGCTTCCGTACAACTAATGAAAAACTGTTTTTT.